This TCR beta chain was observed in a study of CD8 T cells in ankylosing spondylitis. General study points: In ankylosing spondylitis blood, a motif of seven to nine highly homologous TCR beta variants appeared characteristic.

The V gene lost 2 bases and the J gene lost 3 bases, with 5 bases spanning the gap. This CDR3 comprises 12 residues. The germline V gene encodes CDR1 SGHAT and CDR2 FQNNGV. To note about this clonotype: What it binds is unknown.

TCRdb re-derived calls from the 5' RACE reads in MiXCR, one entry per CDR3 protein. The sample includes around 480,000 distinct CDR3 sequences, 17% of them seen just once. Sequencing used blood, either unsorted or a sorted T cell fraction (not recorded which). The rearrangement uses TRBV11-2 and TRBJ2-7, with no clear D. The clonotype comes from a male donor with ankylosing spondylitis. The CDR3 here is CASSLSVYEQYF. The DNA for the CDR3 is TGTGCCAGCAGCTTATCTGTCTACGAGCAGTACTTC.